The next 5 T cell receptor beta chains were all read from a single sample in a study of blood T cell repertoires in COVID-19. Libraries were prepared by immunoSEQ multiplex PCR; TCRdb keeps only in-frame clonotypes and omits some of them. This table holds 120,000 or so clones, 70% to 75% found once. Sequenced input: peripheral blood. The source is a man in his 60s with acute or convalescent COVID-19.

This clone was seen only once. This chain joins TRBV11-3 and TRBJ1-1; D possibly corresponds to TRBD1 (5 bases). In germline, CDR1 is SGHNT, CDR2 YENEEA. Trimming cost V 5 bases and J 1 base, with 14 bases left between them. CDR3 size: 15 residues. DNA of the CDR3: TGTGCCAGCAGCCCTGGCGGGGGGAGGAACACTGAAGCTTTCTTT. Its protein product is CASSPGGGRNTEAFF. Full variable domain (remainder filled in from reference TRBV11-3 and TRBJ1-1): EAGVVQSPRYKIIEKKQPVAFWCNPISGHNTLYWYLQNLGQGPELLIRYENEEAVDDSQLPKDRFSAERLKGVDSTLKIQPAELGDSAVYLCASSPGGGRNTEAFFGQGTRLTVV.

As regards this clone: Other DNA variants within this sample encode the same CDR3. The chain recombines TRBV3-1 (or the pseudogene TRBV3-2) with TRBJ2-7, with 11 bases that match TRBD2. Germline values: CDR1 LGHDT, CDR2 YNNKEL (reference sequence). V lost 1 base, J lost 4 bases, and 3 bases stayed unmatched. The CDR3 runs to 15 residues. The CDR3 is CASSQGLAGIYEQYF. The CDR3 DNA is TGTGCCAGCAGCCAAGGACTAGCGGGGATTTACGAGCAGTACTTC.

The chain recombines TRBV10-3 with TRBJ2-4, with a tentative D call TRBD1 (6 bases). The CDR3 loop spans 17 amino acids. V was clipped by 0 bases and J by 5 bases, with 17 bases between them. Germline CDR1 ENHRY, CDR2 SYGVKD. CDR3 protein: CAISESRVAGTQNIQYF. In DNA, the CDR3 is TGTGCCATCAGTGAGTCGAGGGTAGCCGGGACACAAAACATTCAGTACTTC.

V gene TRBV30 combines with J gene TRBJ2-3, with 8 bases identical to TRBD2. The J segment lost 3 bases and the V segment lost 4 bases, leaving 9 bases of the junction unmatched. Germline V lookup: CDR1 GTSNPN, CDR2 SVGIG (reference sequence). This CDR3 has 15 amino acids. The CDR3 coding sequence is TGTGCCTGGACGAGGGGATTAGCGGGAACAGATACGCAGTATTTT. It codes for CAWTRGLAGTDTQYF.

V is TRBV12-3 or TRBV12-4 and J is TRBJ2-2; D may be TRBD1 (5 bases). Trimming removed 5 bases from V and 1 base from J, with 5 bases in between. The CDR3 runs to 13 residues. CDR3 in DNA: TGTGCCAGCAGTGACAGGAACACCGGGGAGCTGTTTTTT. It is translated as CASSDRNTGELFF.